Each of the 12 T cell receptor beta chains below was sequenced from the same sample in a study of blood T cells in healthy people across ages. A sample-barcoded 5' primer and a J-beta primer mix were used in a second PCR of roughly 7 to 12 cycles. TCRdb processed the 5' RACE reads anew with MiXCR; each CDR3 protein has one entry. This sample has some 1.8 million distinct CDR3 sequences, with roughly two fifths found just once. The material sequenced was blood. These receptor sequences come from a human donor in good health.

Comments on this clonotype: The germline gene is not matched at one end of the junction; a read error may be the cause. This chain connects TRBV7-2 to TRBJ1-5; possible D gene TRBD1, 5 bases. CDR3 size: 15 residues. From germline, CDR1 is SGHTA and CDR2 FQGNSA. CDR3 region: CASSLARQGNRPQHF. CDR3 bases: TGTGCCAGCAGCTTAGCAAGGCAGGGCAATCGGCCCCAGCATTTT.

This clonotype was picked up a small number of times. CDR3 sequence: CASSLGLRGGQNIQYF. CDR3 DNA: TGTGCCAGCAGCTTAGGTCTGCGGGGGGGCCAGAACATTCAGTACTTC. This sequence joins TRBV7-2 and TRBJ2-4; 9 nucleotides align to TRBD2. The CDR3 consists of 16 residues. Unmatched junction bases numbered 8, after V lost 1 base and J lost 7 bases. Germline CDR1 reads SGHTA; CDR2 reads FQGNSA.

This clonotype showed up just a few times. The gene calls are TRBV20-1 and TRBJ1-2, with D possibly TRBD1 on 6 matching bases. Germline CDR1 reads DFQATT; CDR2 reads SNEGSKA (reference sequence). V lost 0 bases and J 6 bases, leaving 14 bases between the germline ends. The CDR3 contains 14 residues. CDR3 bases: TGCAGTGCTAGAGATTTTGGGGGGGCCCATGGCTACACCTTC. This sequence encodes CSARDFGGAHGYTF.

This chain uses TRBV4-2 with TRBJ2-5; the D call may be TRBD1 or TRBD2 (6 bases each). The J call may be wrong; the DNA end is better matched by TRBJ2-7. Germline assignment: CDR1 LGHNA and CDR2 YNFKEQ. The length of the CDR3 is 16 residues. CDR3 sequence reads: CASSQTSWGAAYEQYF. In DNA form, the CDR3 reads TGTGCCAGCAGCCAAACGAGCTGGGGGGCCGCCTACGAGCAGTACTTC.

The V gene is TRBV20-1, the J gene TRBJ2-1; 7 bases agree with TRBD1. Germline trimming cut 6 bases from V and 5 bases from J; bases unmatched to any gene: 7. Looked up from germline, CDR1 is DFQATT and CDR2 is SNEGSKA (reference sequence). The CDR3 runs to 13 residues. For the CDR3, the DNA is TGCAGTGCCGGGACAGACAGGGACAATGAGCAGTTCTTC. Its translation: CSAGTDRDNEQFF.

A few counts support this clonotype. The gene calls are TRBV5-1 and TRBJ1-2; D is possibly TRBD1 (5 bases). Between the trimmed V and J ends, which lost 0 bases and 2 bases, there was a span of 11 bases. In germline, CDR1 is SGHRS, CDR2 YFSETQ. CDR3 length: 15 amino acids. The CDR3 DNA is TGCGCCAGCAGCTTGGTTCAGGGAACCAACTATGGCTACACCTTC. The encoded protein is CASSLVQGTNYGYTF. Drawing the rest from reference TRBV5-1 and TRBJ1-2, the complete variable domain is KAGVTQTPRYLIKTRGQQVTLSCSPISGHRSVSWYQQTPGQGLQFLFEYFSETQRNKGNFPGRFSGRQFSNSRSEMNVSTLELGDSALYLCASSLVQGTNYGYTFGSGTRLTVV.

This chain uses TRBV5-1 with TRBJ2-5; D not certain. Between the trimmed V and J ends, which lost 4 bases and 5 bases, there was a span of 15 bases. This CDR3 is built from 14 residues. Germline lookup yields CDR1 SGHRS and CDR2 YFSETQ. The CDR3 DNA sequence: TGCGCCAGCAGCAAACTACAGAGAATGGAGACCCAGTACTTC. Translation: CASSKLQRMETQYF.

This clonotype was observed a few times. This sequence joins TRBV11-2 and TRBJ2-7; D call uncertain. V lost 3 bases, J lost 6 bases, and 6 bases lay in between. Germline V gene sequence: CDR1 SGHAT, CDR2 FQNNGV. The CDR3 is made up of 11 amino acids. The CDR3: CASSFAREQYF. In DNA form, the CDR3 reads TGTGCCAGCAGCTTCGCTCGCGAGCAGTACTTC.

This clonotype was seen only a few times. The chain carries TRBV7-9 and TRBJ2-6; D is undetermined. Germline CDR1 reads SEHNR; CDR2 reads FQNEAQ (reference sequence). The ends were cut back, 3 bases at V and 0 bases at J, with 9 bases in the middle. The CDR3 runs to 16 residues. CDR3 amino acids: CASSFSTPSGANVLTF. CDR3 DNA: TGTGCCAGCAGCTTCAGTACACCCTCTGGGGCCAACGTCCTGACTTTC.

This clonotype was detected only a few times. The V gene is TRBV20-1, the J gene TRBJ2-1; 13 bases agree with TRBD2. The CDR3 runs 17 residues. Germline lookup yields CDR1 DFQATT and CDR2 SNEGSKA (reference sequence). With 6 bases clipped from V and 4 bases from J, the junction kept 12 bases outside the gene matches. The CDR3 protein is CSARFTSGGASYNEQFF. The CDR3 DNA follows: TGCAGTGCCAGATTCACTAGCGGGGGGGCGAGTTACAATGAGCAGTTCTTC.

This clonotype occurred a few times. The chain is built from TRBV6-6 and TRBJ1-2; D unclear. The CDR3 runs to 15 residues. With 5 bases removed from V and 0 bases from J, the gap between germline ends came to 13 bases. The germline CDR1 and CDR2 sequences are MNHNY and SVGAGI (reference sequence). The DNA of the CDR3 is TGTGCCAGCAGTCAGACGGATGGCCCTAACTATGGCTACACCTTC. It specifies CASSQTDGPNYGYTF.

The table lists this clonotype with a few counts. The chain carries TRBV7-9 and TRBJ2-4, with TRBD1 matching 9 bases. The assigned J gene may be wrong: the sequence end matches TRBJ2-5 better. Germline CDR1 and CDR2: SEHNR and FQNEAQ (reference sequence). The CDR3 spans 16 residues. CDR3 loop: CASSSSDRGIQETQYF. The DNA of the CDR3 is TGTGCCAGCAGCTCCTCTGACAGGGGGATCCAAGAGACCCAGTACTTC.